This TCR beta chain was sequenced during a study of T cell changes during pregnancy in multiple sclerosis. The V segment lost 5 bases and the J segment 9 bases; nucleotides outside the gene matches: 10. Germline values: CDR1 SQVTM, CDR2 ANQGSEA. This CDR3 comprises 13 residues. Method: immunoSEQ multiplex PCR; TCRdb's copy keeps in-frame clones and lacks some. This sample has approximately 45,000 clones; 80% to 90% occur once, and the top ten carry approximately 0.64%. The sample here was CD4+ T cells from peripheral blood mononuclear cells, taken before pregnancy. The receptor comes from a female donor with multiple sclerosis, enrolled in a pregnancy study. This chain joins TRBV29-1 and TRBJ2-1; 7 bases line up with TRBD2. The CDR3 DNA is TGCAGCGTTCCCTGGACTAGTGTCATTGAGCAGTTCTTC. Its protein is CSVPWTSVIEQFF.